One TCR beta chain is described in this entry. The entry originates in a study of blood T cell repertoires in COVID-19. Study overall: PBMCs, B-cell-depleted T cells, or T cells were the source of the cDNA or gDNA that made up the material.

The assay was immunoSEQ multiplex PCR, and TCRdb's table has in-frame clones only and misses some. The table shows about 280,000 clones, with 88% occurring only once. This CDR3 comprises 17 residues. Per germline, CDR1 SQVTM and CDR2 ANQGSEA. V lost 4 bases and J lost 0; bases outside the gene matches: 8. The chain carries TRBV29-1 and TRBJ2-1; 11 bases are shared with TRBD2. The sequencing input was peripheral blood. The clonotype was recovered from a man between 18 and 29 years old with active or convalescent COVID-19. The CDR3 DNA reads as TGCAGCGTTGTTCTAGCGGGGGGCCTAAGCTCCTACAATGAGCAGTTCTTC. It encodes CSVVLAGGLSSYNEQFF.